These 30 T cell receptor beta chains originate from one sample sequenced in a study of graft-versus-host responses after intestinal transplantation. Assay used: immunoSEQ multiplex PCR; TCRdb lists only in-frame clones, some missing. Counted here are about 15,000 clones, 38% occurring once; the ten biggest clones make up less than 4%. With roughly 200,000 irradiated, violet-dye-labeled stimulator cells, roughly 200,000 CFSE-labeled responder cells were plated. Sequencing was performed on alloreactive CD8+ T cells from a mixed lymphocyte reaction culture, taken before intestinal transplant. Subset: CFSE-low proliferating T cells sorted from roughly six-day pre-transplant mixed lymphocyte reaction (GvH or HvG direction). The source is a human patient who received an intestinal transplant.

V is TRBV28 and J is TRBJ1-1; D is unresolved. This CDR3 region has 13 residues. Germline assignment: CDR1 MDHEN and CDR2 SYDVKM. Trimming removed 5 bases at V and 1 base at J, with 8 bases between. CDR3 DNA sequence: TGTGCCAGCAGTCCCTACTCGAACACTGAAGCTTTCTTT. This encodes CASSPYSNTEAFF.

By sample fraction, this clone is medium-sized. The CDR3: CASSSSGGNFYGYTF. The DNA for the CDR3 is TGTGCCAGCAGTTCCTCAGGGGGGAACTTCTATGGCTACACCTTC. The rearrangement joins TRBV27 to TRBJ1-2; 7 nucleotides match TRBD1. V lost 4 bases and J lost 4; bases outside the gene matches: 9. There are 15 residues in the CDR3. The V gene's germline CDR1 is MNHEY and CDR2 SMNVEV (reference sequence).

A few counts support this clone. The J gene is TRBJ2-7, the V gene TRBV6-5; TRBD1 agrees at 7 bases. Trimming cost V 7 bases and J 2 bases; bases outside gene matches: 8. The CDR3 is 14 amino acids. CDR1 MNHEY and CDR2 SVGAGI come from the germline V gene. For the CDR3, the DNA is TGTGCCAGCACCTCGGACAGGTTTCCCTACGAGCAGTACTTC. Encoded protein: CASTSDRFPYEQYF.

V gene TRBV19 combines with J gene TRBJ2-7; D ambiguous. Between the trimmed V and J ends, which lost 0 bases and 6 bases, there was a span of 15 bases. Per germline, CDR1 LNHDA and CDR2 SQIVND (reference sequence). The CDR3 has 15 residues. The DNA for the CDR3 is TGTGCCAGTAGTATAGATCGGGCAGGTCTTGGCGAGCAGTACTTC. The encoded protein is CASSIDRAGLGEQYF.

This clone is labeled as medium-sized. The genes are TRBV6-5 and TRBJ2-7, with D perhaps assigned TRBD1 or TRBD2 (5 bases each). The ends were cut back, 2 bases at V and 3 bases at J, with 11 bases in the middle. The germline CDR1 and CDR2 sequences are MNHEY and SVGAGI. The CDR3 has 14 residues. The CDR3 DNA reads as TGTGCCAGCAGTTACGAAGGGACCATCTACGAGCAGTACTTC. It encodes CASSYEGTIYEQYF.

This chain connects TRBV7-9 to TRBJ2-7, with 7 bases aligning to TRBD1. The CDR3 has 14 residues. Germline values: CDR1 SEHNR, CDR2 FQNEAQ (reference sequence). With V trimmed by 5 bases and J by 2 bases, 6 bases remained unmatched. CDR3 in DNA: TGTGCCAGCAGCCACGACAGGGATCCCTACGAGCAGTACTTC. Its protein product is CASSHDRDPYEQYF. The entire variable domain, with the rest obtained from reference TRBV7-9 and TRBJ2-7, is as follows: DTGVSQNPRHKITKRGQNVTFRCDPISEHNRLYWYRQTLGQGPEFLTYFQNEAQLEKSRLLSDRFSAERPKGSFSTLEIQRTEQGDSAMYLCASSHDRDPYEQYFGPGTRLTVT.

V is TRBV5-1 and J is TRBJ1-2; D might be TRBD1 (6 bases). Germline lookup yields CDR1 SGHRS and CDR2 YFSETQ. CDR3 length: 15 residues. The ends were cut back, 5 bases at V and 4 bases at J, with 18 bases in the middle. The CDR3 nucleotides read TGCGCCAGCAGATATCACAGGGATTCGTTCTATGGCTACACCTTC. It specifies CASRYHRDSFYGYTF.

This clone came up a few times. This chain joins TRBV28 and TRBJ1-1, with a possible D match to TRBD1 (5 bases). CDR3 length equals 13 residues. Germline assignment: CDR1 MDHEN and CDR2 SYDVKM. The V end was cut by 6 bases, the J end by 1 base, with 9 bases between. CDR3: CASSNQGNTEAFF. In nucleotides, the CDR3 is TGTGCCAGCAGCAATCAGGGGAACACTGAAGCTTTCTTT.

J is TRBJ2-7 and V is TRBV14; TRBD2 agrees at 9 bases. This CDR3 is 19 amino acids long. V lost 1 base to trimming and J lost 2 bases; unmatched junction nucleotides: 15. Germline V CDR1 and CDR2: SGHDN, FVKESK. The CDR3 is CASSQGIGVSGSGAYEQYF. In DNA, the CDR3 is TGTGCCAGCAGCCAAGGGATTGGGGTTAGCGGGAGTGGGGCCTACGAGCAGTACTTC.

The chain combines TRBV5-5 with TRBJ2-7; a weak D match, TRBD2 (6 bases). V dropped 1 base and J dropped 5 bases, with 10 bases sitting between them. Germline V gene lookup returns CDR1 SGHKS and CDR2 YYEKEE (reference sequence). This CDR3 has 13 residues. This CDR3 is CASSLWAGNEQYF. The CDR3 region has the DNA TGTGCCAGCAGCTTGTGGGCGGGGAACGAGCAGTACTTC.

The chain employs TRBV4-1 and TRBJ2-7, with TRBD2 matching over 8 bases. The CDR3 totals 14 residues. V gave up 6 bases and J gave up 3 bases; unmatched junction bases: 7. Germline-derived CDR1 and CDR2 are MGHRA and YSYEKL. This CDR3 reads CASSHSGEGYEQYF. In DNA, the CDR3 is TGCGCCAGCAGTCATAGCGGGGAAGGCTACGAGCAGTACTTC.

The DNA for the CDR3 is TGTGCCAGCAGTTTTCCCTTCGGAGAGGGGACCGGGGAGCTGTTTTTT. This sequence encodes CASSFPFGEGTGELFF. The rearrangement uses TRBV27 and TRBJ2-2; D tentatively fits TRBD1 or TRBD2 (5 bases each). V lost 3 bases and J 5 bases, leaving 16 bases between the germline ends. The CDR3 is made up of 16 amino acids. In germline, CDR1 is MNHEY, CDR2 SMNVEV (reference sequence).

This clone occurred a few times. The gene calls are TRBV5-4 and TRBJ2-7; D is undetermined. This CDR3 has 14 residues. Germline CDR1 reads SGHNT; CDR2 reads YYREEE (reference sequence). Trimming removed 0 bases from V and 2 bases from J, with 9 bases in between. This CDR3 is CASSLEDNPYEQYF. The CDR3 DNA is TGTGCCAGCAGCTTGGAAGACAATCCCTACGAGCAGTACTTC.

This clone was detected only a few times. This chain uses TRBV27 with TRBJ2-1; 11 bases are shared with TRBD2. The junction had 5 bases not matched to a gene; V was cut back by 7 bases and J by 0 bases. Germline V CDR1 and CDR2: MNHEY, SMNVEV (reference sequence). There are 16 residues in the CDR3. The CDR3 DNA reads as TGTGCCAGCACTCCCACTAGCGGGAGCTCCTACAATGAGCAGTTCTTC. Translating gives CASTPTSGSSYNEQFF.

The gene calls are TRBV14 and TRBJ2-3; D may be TRBD1 (6 bases). In germline, CDR1 is SGHDN, CDR2 FVKESK. V was trimmed by 0 bases and J by 2 bases, leaving 12 bases between them. This CDR3 has 16 residues. CDR3 nucleotide sequence: TGTGCCAGCAGCCAAGATGGGGGCTACCACACAGATACGCAGTATTTT. It codes for CASSQDGGYHTDTQYF.

Only a few counts were recorded for this clone. The chain joins TRBV28 to TRBJ2-1; TRBD1 agrees at 9 bases. The V and J ends lost 3 bases and 6 bases, in that order; junction bases with no gene match: 9. The germline gives CDR1 MDHEN, CDR2 SYDVKM. This CDR3 contains 16 residues. CDR3 DNA: TGTGCCAGCAGTTTCCCCGGGACAGGGTCGGGCAATGAGCAGTTCTTC. Protein product: CASSFPGTGSGNEQFF.

In its sample, this clone was seen a few times. The chain combines TRBV6-1 with TRBJ1-1; D remains ambiguous. The CDR3 runs to 15 residues. Between the trimmed V and J ends, which lost 3 bases and 1 base, there was a span of 12 bases. Germline-derived CDR1 and CDR2 are MNHNS and SASEGT. CDR3 protein: CASSDGVPRNTEAFF. DNA of the CDR3: TGTGCCAGCAGTGATGGAGTCCCCCGGAACACTGAAGCTTTCTTT.

The V call is TRBV4-1, the J call TRBJ2-1; 13 nucleotides line up with TRBD2. There are 18 residues in the CDR3. The V segment lost 1 base and the J segment 7 bases; nucleotides outside the gene matches: 10. Germline V gives CDR1 MGHRA, CDR2 YSYEKL. Here the CDR3 DNA reads TGCGCCAGCAGCCAAGGGTTGATACTAGCGGGAGGGAAGAATGAGCAGTTCTTC. Translation gives CASSQGLILAGGKNEQFF.

For the CDR3, the DNA is TGTGCCAGCAGACCGGGACAGATAAACACCATATATTTT. It is translated as CASRPGQINTIYF. The chain uses TRBV6-6 and TRBJ1-3; 7 nucleotides agree with TRBD1. The germline V gene encodes CDR1 MNHNY and CDR2 SVGAGI (reference sequence). With 6 bases clipped from V and 6 bases from J, the junction kept 5 bases outside the gene matches. This CDR3 contains 13 residues.

This clone was observed a handful of times. Germline is not matched at one junction end, which may reflect a read error. V is TRBV29-1 and J is TRBJ2-7; 10 bases align to TRBD1. The CDR3 consists of 16 residues. The germline V gene has CDR1 SQVTM and CDR2 ANQGSEA. The CDR3 DNA follows: TGCAGCGGTGAAGAGGGAGGACAGGGGGGGGAGTACGAGCAGTACTTC. Translation gives CSGEEGGQGGEYEQYF.

The chain carries TRBV6-5 and TRBJ2-5; tentative D call: TRBD1 (5 bases). The V end was cut by 6 bases, the J end by 2 bases, with 10 bases between. This CDR3 comprises 13 residues. CDR1 and CDR2 from the germline V gene are MNHEY and SVGAGI. This CDR3 reads CASRLQVQETQYF. CDR3 in DNA: TGTGCCAGCAGGCTACAGGTACAAGAGACCCAGTACTTC.

The chain couples TRBV4-1 to TRBJ2-7; 8 nucleotides match TRBD1. Trimming at V came to 3 bases and at J to 3 bases, leaving 7 bases not matched to a gene. The CDR3 is made up of 15 amino acids. From germline, CDR1 is MGHRA and CDR2 YSYEKL. The DNA of the CDR3 is TGCGCCAGCAGCCAGCGGACAGGGACCCACTACGAGCAGTACTTC. This encodes CASSQRTGTHYEQYF.

The chain couples TRBV11-2 to TRBJ2-5; D gene uncertain. The V end lost 2 bases, the J end lost 5 bases, and 12 bases lay between the germline ends. This CDR3 spans 14 amino acids. Looked up from germline, CDR1 is SGHAT and CDR2 is FQNNGV. CDR3 DNA: TGTGCCAGCAGCTTAAACCTGCCCAGGGAGACCCAGTACTTC. Translating it yields CASSLNLPRETQYF.

V usage is TRBV7-6 and J usage is TRBJ2-7, with 13 bases lining up with TRBD2. Germline loops: CDR1 SGHVS, CDR2 FNYEAQ. The ends lost 4 bases at V and 5 bases at J; junction bases unmatched: 11. This CDR3 region has 17 residues. The CDR3 nucleotides are TGTGCCAGCAGCTCGGCCGCGGGACTAGCGGGGTTTGACGAGCAGTACTTC. Its protein is CASSSAAGLAGFDEQYF.

The chain has TRBV5-1 and TRBJ1-1; tentatively, D is TRBD1 (5 bases). Deletions cut 2 bases from V and 7 bases from J, with 12 bases between. Germline values: CDR1 SGHRS, CDR2 YFSETQ. This CDR3 has 13 amino acids. In nucleotides, the CDR3 is TGCGCCAGCAGCTTCGGAAGCAGGGTTGAAGCTTTCTTT. Translating it yields CASSFGSRVEAFF.

This clone has only a few counts. The rearrangement joins TRBV11-2 to TRBJ2-2; D gene unclear. Trimming stripped 2 bases from V and 7 bases from J, with 11 bases between. The germline CDR1 and CDR2 sequences are SGHAT and FQNNGV. This CDR3 comprises 14 residues. In DNA form, the CDR3 reads TGTGCCAGCAGCTTAAATAGGGCGTTCGGGGAGCTGTTTTTT. This sequence encodes CASSLNRAFGELFF.

This clone has just a few counts. The chain employs TRBV9 and TRBJ1-1, with D possibly TRBD1 on 5 matching bases. Per germline, CDR1 SGDLS and CDR2 YYNGEE. The CDR3 loop spans 13 amino acids. V was trimmed by 0 bases and J by 4 bases, leaving 7 bases between them. CDR3 region: CASSVGGSTEAFF. The CDR3 nucleotides read TGTGCCAGCAGCGTAGGGGGCAGCACTGAAGCTTTCTTT.

This clone occurred a few times. V is TRBV5-4 and J is TRBJ2-5; D is unclear. The germline V gene has CDR1 SGHNT and CDR2 YYREEE (reference sequence). Trimming cost V 0 bases and J 1 base, with 7 bases left between them. The CDR3 totals 14 residues. DNA of the CDR3: TGTGCCAGCAGCTTGGAGGCAGCCCAAGAGACCCAGTACTTC. This codes for CASSLEAAQETQYF.

CDR3 nucleotides: TGTGCCAGCAGCTTGGGGACTAGCGTGTTCCACGAGCAGTACTTC. The encoded protein is CASSLGTSVFHEQYF. V and J are TRBV11-3 and TRBJ2-7, with 10 bases matching TRBD2. With V trimmed by 3 bases and J by 5 bases, 7 bases remained unmatched. The CDR3 sequence is 15 residues long. Germline V gives CDR1 SGHNT, CDR2 YENEEA.

The chain recombines TRBV7-9 with TRBJ2-2; tentatively, D is TRBD1 or TRBD2 (6 bases each). With 6 bases removed from V and 5 bases from J, the gap between germline ends came to 16 bases. Germline V gene sequence: CDR1 SEHNR, CDR2 FQNEAQ (reference sequence). This CDR3 is 15 amino acids long. CDR3 bases: TGTGCCAGCAGGGGAACGGGGGCCCTAACCGGGGAGCTGTTTTTT. Translated, it gives CASRGTGALTGELFF.